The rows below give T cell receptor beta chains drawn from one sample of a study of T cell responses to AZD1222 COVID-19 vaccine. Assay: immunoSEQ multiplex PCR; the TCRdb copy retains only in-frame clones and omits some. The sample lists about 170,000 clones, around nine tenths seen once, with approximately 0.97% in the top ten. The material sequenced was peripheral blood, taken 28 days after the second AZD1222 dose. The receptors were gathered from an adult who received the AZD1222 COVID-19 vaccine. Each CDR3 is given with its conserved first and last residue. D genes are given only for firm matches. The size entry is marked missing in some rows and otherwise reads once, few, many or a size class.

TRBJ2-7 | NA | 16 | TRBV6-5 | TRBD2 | TGTGCCAGCAGTTACTCAAGCGGGATCGTCTCCTACGAGCAGTACTTC | CASSYSSGIVSYEQYF
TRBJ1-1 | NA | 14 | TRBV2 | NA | TGTGCCAGCCAAATTGAGGGGGGCGGGACTGAAGCTTTCTTT | CASQIEGGGTEAFF
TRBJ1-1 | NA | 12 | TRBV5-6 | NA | TGTGCCAGCAGCTCTTATAGGACTGAAGCTTTCTTT | CASSSYRTEAFF
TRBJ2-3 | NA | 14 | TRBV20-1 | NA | TGCAGTGCTAGTGTGGGGGCTAGCACAGATACGCAGTATTTT | CSASVGASTDTQYF
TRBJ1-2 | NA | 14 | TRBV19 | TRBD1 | TGTGCCAGTAGTACGTCAGGGGGCGCGAATGGCTACACCTTC | CASSTSGGANGYTF
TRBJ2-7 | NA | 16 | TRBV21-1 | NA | TGTGCCAGCAGCAATCGGAGGGCCCCGGTCGAATACGAGCAGTACTTC | CASSNRRAPVEYEQYF
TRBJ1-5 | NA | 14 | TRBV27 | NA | TGTGCCAGCAGTTTCCAGGGGTTCAATCAGCCCCAGCATTTT | CASSFQGFNQPQHF
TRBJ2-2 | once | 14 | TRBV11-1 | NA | TGTGCCAGCAGCTTAACAGGGTCCACCGGGGAGCTGTTTTTT | CASSLTGSTGELFF
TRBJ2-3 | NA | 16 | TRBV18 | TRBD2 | TGTGCCAGCTCACAGAAGCGGGGGTTGAGCACAGATACGCAGTATTTT | CASSQKRGLSTDTQYF
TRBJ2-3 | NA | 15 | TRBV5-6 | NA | TGTGCCAGCAGCTCGGGGTTACTTGGCACAGATACGCAGTATTTT | CASSSGLLGTDTQYF
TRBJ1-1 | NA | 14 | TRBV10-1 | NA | TGCGCCAGCAGTGACGAACAGATGAACACTGAAGCTTTCTTT | CASSDEQMNTEAFF
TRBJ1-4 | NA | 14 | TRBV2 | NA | TGTGCCAGCAGTGATGGGCAGGGTAATGAAAAACTGTTTTTT | CASSDGQGNEKLFF
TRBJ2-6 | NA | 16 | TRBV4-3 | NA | TGCGCCAGCAGCCGAAGAGGGGGGACCGGGGCCAACGTCCTGACTTTC | CASSRRGGTGANVLTF
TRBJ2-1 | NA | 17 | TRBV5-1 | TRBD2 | TGCGCCAGCAGCGCGACGGGACTAGCGGGGGGGTACAATGAGCAGTTCTTC | CASSATGLAGGYNEQFF
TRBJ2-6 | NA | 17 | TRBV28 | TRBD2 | TGTGCCAGCAGCCTAGCGGGGCCTAGCTCTGGGGCCAACGTCCTGACTTTC | CASSLAGPSSGANVLTF
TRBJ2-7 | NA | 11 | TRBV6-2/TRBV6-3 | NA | TGTGCCAGCAGTTTAACGATGGAGCAGTACTTC | CASSLTMEQYF
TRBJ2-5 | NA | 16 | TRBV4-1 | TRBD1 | TGCGCCAGCAGCCAAGATCCTGTGGACAGGAGGGAGACCCAGTACTTC | CASSQDPVDRRETQYF
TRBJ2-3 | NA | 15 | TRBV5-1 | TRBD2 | TGCGCCAGCAGCCGACTAGCGGGGGGACGAGATACGCAGTATTTT | CASSRLAGGRDTQYF
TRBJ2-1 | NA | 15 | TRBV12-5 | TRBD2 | TGTGCTAGTGGTTTGGTAGCGGGGGAAGGGTATGAGCAGTTCTTC | CASGLVAGEGYEQFF
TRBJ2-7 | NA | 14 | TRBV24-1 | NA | TGTGCCACCAGTGCCGCCGACAGGCCGTACGAGCAGTACTTC | CATSAADRPYEQYF
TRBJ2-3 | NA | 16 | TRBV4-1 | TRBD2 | TGCGCCAGCAGCCGGGGGACTAGCGGGGGCACAGATACGCAGTATTTT | CASSRGTSGGTDTQYF
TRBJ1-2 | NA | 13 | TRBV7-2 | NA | TGTGCCAGCAGCTTAGAGTGGTTCTATGGCTACACCTTC | CASSLEWFYGYTF
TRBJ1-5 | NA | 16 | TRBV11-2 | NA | TGTGCCAGCAGCAAGGGACATGGGAATTATTATCAGCCCCAGCATTTT | CASSKGHGNYYQPQHF
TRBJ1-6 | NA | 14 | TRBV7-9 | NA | TGTGCCAGCAATGGCGACGGTCTAGGGTCACCCCTCCACTTT | CASNGDGLGSPLHF
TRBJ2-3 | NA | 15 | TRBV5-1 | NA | TGCGCCAGCAGCCTGAGGGTTGGGGTGTTAGATACGCAGTATTTT | CASSLRVGVLDTQYF
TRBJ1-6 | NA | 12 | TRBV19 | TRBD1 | TGTGCCAGTCGCAGGGGGAATTCACCCCTCCACTTT | CASRRGNSPLHF
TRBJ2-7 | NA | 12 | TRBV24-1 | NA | TGTGCCACTGGGGGTCCCTCCTACGAGCAGTACTTC | CATGGPSYEQYF
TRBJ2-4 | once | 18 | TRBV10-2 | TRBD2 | TGCGCCAGCAGTGAGGCCTTTACGGGGGGACCCGCCAAAAACATTCAGTACTTC | CASSEAFTGGPAKNIQYF
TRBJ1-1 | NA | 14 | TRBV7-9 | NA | TGTGCCAGCAGCTTAGGATCGGCAAACACTGAAGCTTTCTTT | CASSLGSANTEAFF
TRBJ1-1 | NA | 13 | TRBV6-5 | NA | TGTGCCAGCAGACCCGGTCGAAACACTGAAGCTTTCTTT | CASRPGRNTEAFF
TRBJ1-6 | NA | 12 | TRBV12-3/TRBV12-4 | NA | TGTGCCAGCAGTTTATGGGTCAGACCCCTCCACTTT | CASSLWVRPLHF
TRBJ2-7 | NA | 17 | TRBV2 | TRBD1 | TGTGCCAGCAGTGAAGCCCCGGGACAGGGGAGCTCCTACGAGCAGTACTTC | CASSEAPGQGSSYEQYF
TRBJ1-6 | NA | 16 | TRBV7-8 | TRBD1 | TGTGCCAGCAGCTTAGGTCGGGACAGAGGATATTCACCCCTCCACTTT | CASSLGRDRGYSPLHF
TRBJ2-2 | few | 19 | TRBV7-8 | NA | TGTGCCAGCAGCTTCTACCACACGACACGGGGGAGGTTCACCGGGGAGCTGTTTTTT | CASSFYHTTRGRFTGELFF
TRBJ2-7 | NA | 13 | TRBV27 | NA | TGTGCCAGCAGTTTGCAGGGAGGCTACGAGCAGTACTTC | CASSLQGGYEQYF
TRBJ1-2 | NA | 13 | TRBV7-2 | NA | TGTGCCAGCAGCTTAGCGGTGAACTATGGCTACACCTTC | CASSLAVNYGYTF
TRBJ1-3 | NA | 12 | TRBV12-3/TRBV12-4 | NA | TGTGCCAGCAGTTTATCGGGAAACACCATATATTTT | CASSLSGNTIYF
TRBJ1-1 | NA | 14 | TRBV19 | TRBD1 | TGTGCCAGTAGTACCCGGGACAGGCTCCGGGAAGCTTTCTTT | CASSTRDRLREAFF
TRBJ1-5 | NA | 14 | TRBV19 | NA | TGTGCCAGTAGCTGGGGGGATAGCAATCAGCCCCAGCATTTT | CASSWGDSNQPQHF